This record looks at one T cell receptor beta chain sequence and its context. V lost 0 bases, J lost 2 bases, and 1 base stayed unmatched. The CDR3 is made up of 15 amino acids. The germline V gene encodes CDR1 SGHRS and CDR2 YFSETQ. 60 Vbeta and 13 Jbeta primers were used in PCR. Assay used: immunoSEQ multiplex PCR; TCRdb lists only in-frame clones, some missing. The data show about 150,000 clones, with 65% to 70% seen just once and around 1.6% held by the top ten. The data stem from a study of cytomegalovirus exposure and HLA in healthy donors. Material for sequencing was PBMCs. The chain couples TRBV5-1 to TRBJ2-3, with 9 bases that match TRBD1. This clonotype originated in a human donor in good health. The DNA for the CDR3 is TGCGCCAGCAGCTTGGGGGACAGGGACACAGATACGCAGTATTTT. Translation: CASSLGDRDTDTQYF.